This record covers a single T cell receptor beta chain. This sample was included in a study of blood T cell repertoires in COVID-19. Turning to the study itself: Acute and convalescent COVID-19 samples came from the United States, Italy and Spain. T cells, B-cell-depleted T cells, or PBMCs supplied cDNA or gDNA.

TCRdb's table, derived via immunoSEQ multiplex PCR, lists solely in-frame clones and lacks some. The sample consists of over 65,000 clones, about 80% of them appearing once. Material for sequencing was peripheral blood. The source of this sequence is a middle-aged woman with active or convalescent COVID-19.

For the CDR3, the DNA is TGTGCCAGCAGCTCCCCCGGGGATAGGAATGAGCAGTTCTTC. Its protein is CASSSPGDRNEQFF. The V gene is TRBV13, the J gene TRBJ2-1; D possibly corresponds to TRBD2 (5 bases). V was shortened by 4 bases and J by 7 bases, with 14 bases between the two germline ends. Germline V gene data show CDR1 as PRHDT and CDR2 as FYEKMQ (reference sequence). This CDR3 spans 14 amino acids.